Below are 26 T cell receptor beta chains sequenced from a single sample in a study of shared clonotypes between healthy human individuals. Only in-frame clones appear in the TCRdb table, and some are missing; sequencing was by immunoSEQ multiplex PCR. The table lists about 2 million clones, about 95% of them singletons. Terminally differentiated effector memory CD45RA+ cells were excluded by CCR7 positive selection of CD45RO-negative cells. The sample taken for sequencing was naive CD8+ T cells sorted from blood. The receptors stem from a man between 18 and 29 years old in good health.

The gene calls are TRBV5-4 and TRBJ1-4; D perhaps matches TRBD1 (5 bases). The CDR3 has 15 amino acids. Trimming left V 0 bases short and J 5 bases short, with 11 bases between. Germline CDR1 SGHNT, CDR2 YYREEE (reference sequence). The CDR3 spells CASSLDGGLNEKLFF. The CDR3 DNA sequence: TGTGCCAGCAGCTTGGACGGGGGATTAAATGAAAAACTGTTTTTT.

The chain is built from TRBV11-2 and TRBJ1-2; 7 bases map to TRBD1. The germline gives CDR1 SGHAT, CDR2 FQNNGV. Trimming at V came to 4 bases and at J to 4 bases, leaving 12 bases not matched to a gene. The CDR3 spans 16 residues. DNA for the CDR3: TGTGCCAGCAGCTCGTTCCGGGGACAGCCCCTCTATGGCTACACCTTC. This codes for CASSSFRGQPLYGYTF.

The rearrangement links TRBV5-1 to TRBJ2-3; D gene unclear. V lost 4 bases, J lost 6 bases, and 6 bases lay in between. There are 11 residues in the CDR3. Germline values: CDR1 SGHRS, CDR2 YFSETQ. CDR3 coding DNA: TGCGCCAGCAGCAACTGGGATACGCAGTATTTT. Translating gives CASSNWDTQYF.

This clone was seen once. The CDR3 sequence: CASSIQGAAAGNTIYF. The DNA of the CDR3 is TGTGCCAGTAGTATACAGGGGGCCGCGGCTGGAAACACCATATATTTT. The J gene is TRBJ1-3, the V gene TRBV19; TRBD1 matches 8 bases. The ends lost 2 bases at V and 2 bases at J; junction bases unmatched: 5. The CDR3 extends over 16 amino acids. CDR1 and CDR2 (germline): LNHDA, SQIVND (reference sequence).

The rearrangement uses TRBV10-1 and TRBJ2-3, with 12 bases lining up with TRBD2. CDR3 size: 18 residues. Germline loops: CDR1 WNHNN, CDR2 SYGVQD (reference sequence). The J segment lost 0 bases and the V segment lost 1 base, leaving 5 bases of the junction unmatched. The CDR3 loop is CASSEWTSGATSTDTQYF. For the CDR3, the DNA is TGCGCCAGCAGTGAGTGGACTAGCGGGGCCACAAGCACAGATACGCAGTATTTT.

The V gene is TRBV7-8, the J gene TRBJ1-5; 9 bases agree with TRBD1. Germline assignment: CDR1 SGHVS and CDR2 FQNEAQ. V gave up 4 bases and J gave up 5 bases; unmatched junction bases: 6. The CDR3 covers 15 residues. CDR3 coding DNA: TGTGCCAGCAGCTCTGGACAGGGGATAGATCAGCCCCAGCATTTT. Translated: CASSSGQGIDQPQHF.

The V gene is TRBV5-1, the J gene TRBJ2-3; 8 bases match TRBD2. The CDR3 has 15 residues. The germline V gene encodes CDR1 SGHRS and CDR2 YFSETQ. J was trimmed by 2 bases and V by 3 bases; bases with no gene match: 5. The CDR3 DNA is TGCGCCAGCAGCTGGGGTAGCGGGGTCACAGATACGCAGTATTTT. This codes for CASSWGSGVTDTQYF.

This clone was observed a single time. The sample carries other DNA sequences with the same CDR3. This sequence joins TRBV6-6 and TRBJ1-2; D unclear. The ends were cut back, 0 bases at V and 6 bases at J, with 8 bases in the middle. There are 13 residues in the CDR3. Germline V gene sequence: CDR1 MNHNY, CDR2 SVGAGI (reference sequence). The CDR3 is CASSYSEGNGYTF. CDR3 bases: TGTGCCAGCAGTTACTCAGAAGGGAATGGCTACACCTTC.

The genes are TRBV5-5 and TRBJ2-7; TRBD2 matches at 11 bases. The CDR3 covers 16 residues. Germline trimming cut 0 bases from V and 3 bases from J; bases unmatched to any gene: 5. Germline values: CDR1 SGHKS, CDR2 YYEKEE (reference sequence). The CDR3 sequence is CASSLGWTSGFYEQYF. The CDR3 DNA follows: TGTGCCAGCAGCTTGGGGTGGACTAGCGGGTTCTACGAGCAGTACTTC.

The chain is built from TRBV7-9 and TRBJ2-5; no definite D call. V lost 0 bases and J 5 bases, leaving 13 bases between the germline ends. Per germline, CDR1 SEHNR and CDR2 FQNEAQ (reference sequence). The CDR3 length is 15 residues. The CDR3 DNA reads TGTGCCAGCAGCTTAGCCGGGCCCGAGATTGAGACCCAGTACTTC. This codes for CASSLAGPEIETQYF.

The DNA of the CDR3 is TGCGCCAGCAGCTTGGAGAGCCCCCTCTACAATGAGCAGTTCTTC. The encoded protein is CASSLESPLYNEQFF. The chain uses TRBV5-1 and TRBJ2-1; no clear D gene. V was cut by 0 bases and J by 3 bases, with 10 bases left in between. The CDR3 totals 15 residues. Germline values: CDR1 SGHRS, CDR2 YFSETQ.

This chain joins TRBV7-8 and TRBJ1-5; no definite D call. CDR1 and CDR2 from the germline V gene are SGHVS and FQNEAQ. Trimming cost V 1 base and J 5 bases, with 6 bases left between them. The CDR3 covers 13 residues. CDR3 bases: TGTGCCAGCAGCTTAGATCCCCATCAGCCCCAGCATTTT. It encodes CASSLDPHQPQHF.

The gene calls are TRBV1 and TRBJ2-2; the listed D gene, TRBD1, was not tested against the DNA. TRBV1 is annotated as a pseudogene. The CDR3 is 18 amino acids. The CDR3 coding sequence is TGCACCAGCAGCCAAGATGGTTTGCGGGACAGGGGGCCCGGGGAGCTGTTTTTT. This sequence encodes CTSSQDGLRDRGPGELFF.

The V and J genes are TRBV28 and TRBJ1-5; D call uncertain. The CDR3 contains 13 residues. V lost 2 bases and J 7 bases, leaving 9 bases between the germline ends. Germline V gene sequence: CDR1 MDHEN, CDR2 SYDVKM. The CDR3 here is CASSLGDRQPQHF. CDR3 in DNA: TGTGCCAGCAGTTTAGGGGATCGACAGCCCCAGCATTTT.

As for this clone: The junction does not match germline at one end; this may be a read error. V and J are TRBV5-1 and TRBJ1-6; the match to TRBD1 covers 9 bases. The CDR3 loop spans 12 amino acids. In germline, CDR1 is SGHRS, CDR2 YFSETQ. For the CDR3, the DNA is TGCGCCAGCAGCTTGGTGGACAGGGGAGCCTCATTT. This codes for CASSLVDRGASF.

The chain joins TRBV2 to TRBJ2-7, with D hard to call. Germline CDR1 SNHLY, CDR2 FYNNEI. Trimming took off 8 bases at V and 2 bases at J, with 10 bases between the two ends. The CDR3 has 12 amino acids. CDR3 DNA sequence: TGTGCCAGCCAGACCGAAACCTACGAGCAGTACTTC. It codes for CASQTETYEQYF.

This clone was found once. The rearrangement joins TRBV6-5 to TRBJ2-4; TRBD2 aligns across 15 bases. CDR3 length: 15 amino acids. The germline V gene has CDR1 MNHEY and CDR2 SVGAGI. Unmatched junction bases numbered 2, after V lost 4 bases and J lost 7 bases. The DNA for the CDR3 is TGTGCCAGCAGTTTGGGACTAGCGGGGGGTAACATTCAGTACTTC. Its protein product is CASSLGLAGGNIQYF.

The J gene is TRBJ2-7, the V gene TRBV4-3; D remains ambiguous. The length of the CDR3 is 13 residues. The germline gives CDR1 LGHNA, CDR2 YSLEER. Trimming pared 1 base from V and 5 bases from J, leaving 9 bases between. The chain's CDR3 is CASSQAQGHEQYF. The DNA for the CDR3 is TGCGCCAGCAGCCAAGCTCAAGGCCACGAGCAGTACTTC.

The chain links TRBV6-4 to TRBJ2-3; 7 bases map to TRBD2. Germline V gene lookup returns CDR1 MRHNA and CDR2 SNTAGT. The CDR3 loop spans 15 amino acids. Germline trimming cut 6 bases from V and 2 bases from J; bases unmatched to any gene: 8. CDR3 nucleotides: TGTGCCAGCAGCCCGGCGACTAGCCCCACAGATACGCAGTATTTT. This encodes CASSPATSPTDTQYF.

The rearrangement uses TRBV27 and TRBJ2-7; D remains ambiguous. CDR3 length: 11 residues. The V end lost 4 bases, the J end lost 5 bases, and 6 bases lay between the germline ends. Germline V gives CDR1 MNHEY, CDR2 SMNVEV (reference sequence). CDR3: CASSWGNEQYF. CDR3 nucleotide sequence: TGTGCCAGCAGTTGGGGAAACGAGCAGTACTTC.

The chain is built from TRBV9 and TRBJ2-3; D uncertain. V shed 0 bases and J shed 7 bases, with 12 bases lying between them. CDR1 is SGDLS, CDR2 YYNGEE, per germline. CDR3 length equals 14 residues. CDR3 sequence (DNA): TGTGCCAGCAGCGTAGTAGTTGAGGAGAATACGCAGTATTTT. The encoded protein is CASSVVVEENTQYF.

This rearrangement joins TRBV19 to TRBJ2-7; 10 nucleotides match TRBD2. CDR3 size: 15 residues. Germline-derived CDR1 and CDR2 are LNHDA and SQIVND (reference sequence). Unmatched junction bases numbered 7, after V lost 5 bases and J lost 3 bases. CDR3 residues: CASSASSGSGYEQYF. The CDR3 bases are TGTGCCAGTAGTGCGTCTAGCGGGAGCGGCTACGAGCAGTACTTC.

The J gene is TRBJ2-7, the V gene TRBV7-9; no firm D call. CDR3 size: 13 residues. CDR1 is SEHNR, CDR2 FQNEAQ, per germline (reference sequence). V lost 5 bases and J lost 5, with 13 bases in between. The CDR3 loop is CASSHALLDEQYF. DNA for the CDR3: TGTGCCAGCAGCCACGCCCTCCTCGACGAGCAGTACTTC.

The gene calls are TRBV7-6 and TRBJ2-1, with 8 bases fitting TRBD2. The CDR3 consists of 15 residues. In germline, CDR1 is SGHVS, CDR2 FNYEAQ. Germline trimming cut 5 bases from V and 3 bases from J; bases unmatched to any gene: 6. CDR3 nucleotide sequence: TGTGCCAGCAGCCCCACGACTAGCGTCTACAATGAGCAGTTCTTC. Its protein product is CASSPTTSVYNEQFF.

Details on this clone: This specimen includes other DNA sequences encoding the same CDR3. This rearrangement joins TRBV27 to TRBJ2-7; no clear D gene. Germline CDR1 reads MNHEY; CDR2 reads SMNVEV (reference sequence). V lost 1 base and J lost 4, with 5 bases in between. The CDR3 contains 12 residues. CDR3 nucleotide sequence: TGTGCCAGCAGTTTATTGGGTTACGAGCAGTACTTC. Translation gives CASSLLGYEQYF.

Note on this clone: Other DNA sequences from this sample encode an identical CDR3 as well. The chain uses TRBV6-5 and TRBJ2-2, with D unresolved. The CDR3 extends over 14 amino acids. V shed 2 bases and J shed 1 base, with 5 bases lying between them. Germline CDR1 reads MNHEY; CDR2 reads SVGAGI. This CDR3 reads CASSYELNTGELFF. The DNA of the CDR3 is TGTGCCAGCAGTTACGAGCTGAACACCGGGGAGCTGTTTTTT.